The 24 T cell receptor beta chains in this list originate from one sample, sequenced in a study of beta chain features in type 1 diabetes. As every portion of the isolated RNA was reverse transcribed, the sequencing read expressed TCRB transcripts. Assay: immunoSEQ multiplex PCR; the TCRdb copy retains only in-frame clones and omits some. The repertoire includes roughly 380,000 clones, 15% to 20% of them detected once, and about 0.045% sits in the top ten. The source material was naive CD4+ T cells from blood. Receptors originate from a woman aged 18-29 years in good health.

A few counts support this clone. The chain recombines TRBV2 with TRBJ1-5, with D maybe TRBD1 (6 bases). Germline CDR1 SNHLY, CDR2 FYNNEI. V was clipped by 5 bases and J by 7 bases, with 15 bases between them. The CDR3 spans 14 residues. CDR3 DNA: TGTGCCAGCAGTCCTACAGGGACTAAACAGCCCCAGCATTTT. It encodes CASSPTGTKQPQHF.

V is TRBV2 and J is TRBJ2-7, with no clear D. CDR3 length equals 11 residues. V was pared by 6 bases and J by 2 bases, with 5 bases between. CDR1 is SNHLY, CDR2 FYNNEI, per germline. The CDR3 coding sequence is TGTGCCAGCAGCACGGCCTACGAGCAGTACTTC. It encodes CASSTAYEQYF.

This clone was counted a few times. The chain has TRBV5-6 and TRBJ2-5; 7 nucleotides line up with TRBD2. The CDR3 length is 11 residues. From germline, CDR1 is SGHDT and CDR2 YYEEEE. J gave up 5 bases and V 6 bases, and 1 base lay outside the gene matches. The CDR3 loop reads CASTGRETQYF. CDR3 sequence (DNA): TGTGCCAGCACCGGGAGGGAGACCCAGTACTTC.

There are a few counts of this clone. The CDR3 is CASSFREGDTQYF. The DNA of the CDR3 is TGTGCCAGCAGCTTTAGGGAGGGAGATACGCAGTATTTT. This rearrangement joins TRBV7-3 to TRBJ2-3; 7 bases match TRBD2. Germline V lookup: CDR1 SGHTA, CDR2 FQGTGA. The J segment lost 5 bases and the V segment lost 3 bases, leaving 2 bases of the junction unmatched. This CDR3 region has 13 residues.

V and J are TRBV7-2 and TRBJ2-5; 10 bases map to TRBD2. The CDR3 has 14 amino acids. Per the germline V gene, CDR1 is SGHTA and CDR2 is FQGNSA. V was pared by 4 bases and J by 5 bases, with 4 bases of the junction left unmatched. DNA for the CDR3: TGTGCCAGCAGCTCTAGCGGGGGTGAGGAGACCCAGTACTTC. Translation gives CASSSSGGEETQYF.

The genes are TRBV9 and TRBJ2-3, with 12 bases identical to TRBD2. Germline-derived CDR1 and CDR2 are SGDLS and YYNGEE. The length of the CDR3 is 16 residues. After removal of 3 bases from V and 1 base from J, the junction contained 3 bases not matched to a gene. This CDR3 is CASSGRLAGGTDTQYF. CDR3 DNA sequence: TGTGCCAGCAGCGGCCGACTAGCGGGGGGCACAGATACGCAGTATTTT. Looking up the rest from reference TRBV9 and TRBJ2-3 gives the full variable domain: DSGVTQTPKHLITATGQRVTLRCSPRSGDLSVYWYQQSLDQGLQFLIQYYNGEERAKGNILERFSAQQFPDLHSELNLSSLELGDSALYFCASSGRLAGGTDTQYFGPGTRLTVL.

This clone was counted once. This chain joins TRBV13 and TRBJ2-4, with D perhaps matching TRBD2 (6 bases). Trimming cost V 4 bases and J 9 bases, with 16 bases left between them. CDR3 size: 14 residues. Germline CDR1 PRHDT, CDR2 FYEKMQ (reference sequence). The CDR3 protein is CASSSNRGWGIQYF. The CDR3 nucleotides are TGTGCCAGCAGCTCTAACCGGGGGTGGGGCATTCAGTACTTC.

CDR3 protein: CASSRAQGTYEQYF. CDR3 bases: TGTGCCAGCAGCCGGGCCCAGGGAACCTACGAGCAGTACTTC. The V and J genes are TRBV9 and TRBJ2-5, with D maybe TRBD1 (5 bases). TRBJ2-7 matches the DNA end more closely, so the J call is doubtful. Germline values: CDR1 SGDLS, CDR2 YYNGEE. The CDR3 contains 14 residues.

The chain recombines TRBV6-4 with TRBJ1-2; weak D call: TRBD1 (6 bases). The CDR3 runs to 14 residues. The ends were cut back, 5 bases at V and 3 bases at J, with 13 bases in the middle. CDR1 and CDR2 from the germline V gene are MRHNA and SNTAGT. In nucleotides, the CDR3 is TGTGCCAGCAGTCCACAACAGGGTTACTATGGCTACACCTTC. Its protein product is CASSPQQGYYGYTF.

This clone was observed a few times. J is TRBJ2-7 and V is TRBV7-2; 8 nucleotides agree with TRBD1. The CDR3 extends over 14 amino acids. With 1 base clipped from V and 4 bases from J, the junction kept 3 bases outside the gene matches. Germline-derived CDR1 and CDR2 are SGHTA and FQGNSA. As DNA, the CDR3 is TGTGCCAGCAGCTTAGGACAGGGGTTTTACGAGCAGTACTTC. The encoded protein is CASSLGQGFYEQYF.

The table lists this clone with a few counts. The rearrangement joins TRBV5-6 to TRBJ1-2; D gene unclear. V dropped 0 bases and J dropped 8 bases, with 5 bases sitting between them. The germline V gene has CDR1 SGHDT and CDR2 YYEEEE. This CDR3 contains 11 residues. In nucleotides, the CDR3 is TGTGCCAGCAGCTTGGAAGAGGGCTACACCTTC. Protein sequence: CASSLEEGYTF.

The J gene is TRBJ1-1, the V gene TRBV21-1; TRBD1, the D gene given by the table, was not confirmed from the DNA. TRBV21-1 is a pseudogene locus. This CDR3 has 12 residues. The CDR3 region has the DNA TGTGCCGACCGGGACACAGGCACTGAAGCTTTCTTT. It is translated as CADRDTGTEAFF.

A few counts support this clone. The chain combines TRBV5-6 with TRBJ2-3; a weak D match, TRBD1 (6 bases). The germline CDR1 and CDR2 sequences are SGHDT and YYEEEE. This CDR3 comprises 16 residues. Between the trimmed V and J ends, which lost 3 bases and 4 bases, there was a span of 18 bases. The CDR3 DNA is TGTGCCAGCAGCTCCACGACAGGCCTAGACCCAGATACGCAGTATTTT. This codes for CASSSTTGLDPDTQYF.

Comment on this clone: Within the sample, other DNA sequences also encode this same CDR3. The chain couples TRBV5-1 to TRBJ2-5, with D possibly being TRBD2 (5 bases). CDR1 is SGHRS, CDR2 YFSETQ, per germline. V lost 3 bases, J lost 4 bases, and 7 bases lay in between. There are 12 residues in the CDR3. CDR3 nucleotide sequence: TGCGCCAGCAGCTCCGGAGGAGAGACCCAGTACTTC. It codes for CASSSGGETQYF.

In this sample, this clone turned up a few times. The V gene is TRBV4-2, the J gene TRBJ2-7, with TRBD1 matching 9 bases. The CDR3 covers 15 residues. CDR1 and CDR2 (germline): LGHNA, YNFKEQ. Unmatched junction bases numbered 8, after V lost 3 bases and J lost 5 bases. CDR3 residues: CASSHPGTGPHEQYF. The DNA for the CDR3 is TGTGCCAGCAGCCATCCCGGGACAGGGCCCCACGAGCAGTACTTC.

The chain couples TRBV4-1 to TRBJ2-3; possibly TRBD2 for D (6 bases). This CDR3 has 15 residues. V was cut by 0 bases and J by 0 bases, with 7 bases left in between. From germline, CDR1 is MGHRA and CDR2 YSYEKL. CDR3 amino acids: CASSQDGTSTDTQYF. The CDR3 coding sequence is TGCGCCAGCAGCCAAGACGGGACTAGCACAGATACGCAGTATTTT.

This chain links TRBV6-5 with TRBJ1-5; the D is unclear. Trimming removed 4 bases at V and 0 bases at J, with 7 bases between. This CDR3 is 14 amino acids long. CDR1 is MNHEY, CDR2 SVGAGI, per germline. CDR3 amino acids: CASSSSFSNQPQHF. The CDR3 nucleotides are TGTGCCAGCAGTTCCTCCTTTAGCAATCAGCCCCAGCATTTT.

This clone was seen only a few times. The V call is TRBV5-1, the J call TRBJ2-3; 7 bases are a match to TRBD2. V dropped 6 bases and J dropped 2; count of bases not matched to a gene: 12. CDR1 SGHRS and CDR2 YFSETQ come from the germline V gene. The CDR3 spans 16 residues. CDR3 sequence (DNA): TGCGCCAGCAACCTAGCGCCAGCGGGGTCCACAGATACGCAGTATTTT. Its protein product is CASNLAPAGSTDTQYF.

The rearrangement joins TRBV7-2 to TRBJ2-6; the match to TRBD1 covers 9 bases. Germline trimming cut 5 bases from V and 4 bases from J; bases unmatched to any gene: 6. Germline V gene sequence: CDR1 SGHTA, CDR2 FQGNSA. The CDR3 is 16 amino acids. The CDR3 region is CASSRQGGPGANVLTF. In nucleotides, the CDR3 is TGTGCCAGCAGCCGACAGGGGGGACCCGGGGCCAACGTCCTGACTTTC.

This clone has only a few counts. The rearrangement links TRBV6-5 to TRBJ1-3; 8 bases agree with TRBD1. The CDR3 has 15 amino acids. After removal of 1 base from V and 5 bases from J, the junction contained 4 bases not matched to a gene. Germline V gene sequence: CDR1 MNHEY, CDR2 SVGAGI. Here the CDR3 DNA reads TGTGCCAGCAGTTACTTTGGGACAGGCCGAAACACCATATATTTT. Encoded protein: CASSYFGTGRNTIYF.

The chain is built from TRBV6-5 and TRBJ1-5; D not resolved. Germline lookup yields CDR1 MNHEY and CDR2 SVGAGI. This CDR3 contains 14 residues. The CDR3 DNA follows: TGTCCCCCCGACCGGGAAAACAGCAATCAGCCCCAGCATTTT. Its translation is CPPDRENSNQPQHF.

The chain combines TRBV7-8 with TRBJ1-5, with 7 bases fitting TRBD1. CDR1 and CDR2 (germline): SGHVS, FQNEAQ. Trimming at V came to 6 bases and at J to 4 bases, leaving 3 bases not matched to a gene. The CDR3 is 13 amino acids. CDR3 in DNA: TGTGCCAGCAGTCCAGGGGGGAATCAGCCCCAGCATTTT. Translation: CASSPGGNQPQHF.

The chain has TRBV10-3 and TRBJ2-7, with TRBD1 matching over 8 bases. The V gene end was trimmed by 0 bases and the J gene end by 3 bases; junction bases not matched to a gene: 4. Germline CDR1 reads ENHRY; CDR2 reads SYGVKD. The CDR3 sequence is 15 residues long. Here the CDR3 reads CAISESGTGYYEQYF. In DNA, the CDR3 is TGTGCCATCAGTGAGTCCGGGACAGGTTACTACGAGCAGTACTTC.

The rearrangement joins TRBV15 to TRBJ2-3, with 7 bases that match TRBD2. The trim removed 1 base at V and 4 bases at J, leaving 11 bases unmatched. The CDR3 runs 17 residues. The germline gives CDR1 LNHNV, CDR2 YYDKDF (reference sequence). The CDR3 protein is CATSRGQGLPVADTQYF. CDR3 coding DNA: TGTGCCACCAGCAGAGGCCAGGGACTACCTGTGGCAGATACGCAGTATTTT.